The 19 T cell receptor beta chains listed next were all sequenced from one sample in a study of response to subunit inactivated influenza vaccine. MiXCR, run by TCRdb on the RT-PCR reads, gives a single entry per CDR3 protein. The table records 800,000 to 1,000,000 distinct CDR3 sequences, about 20% of them present only once. Material: PBMCs from blood, obtained 5 days after vaccination. The receptors shown here come from a man over 45 who received an inactivated influenza vaccine.

This clonotype was detected only a few times. The chain uses TRBV5-1 and TRBJ2-2; no clear D. CDR1 and CDR2 from the germline V gene are SGHRS and YFSETQ. V dropped 1 base and J dropped 3 bases, with 16 bases sitting between them. This CDR3 has 17 residues. This CDR3 is CASSLTKGIGDTGELFF. CDR3 DNA: TGCGCCAGCAGCTTGACGAAGGGTATCGGTGACACCGGGGAGCTGTTTTTT.

This clonotype appeared a few times. This chain links TRBV25-1 with TRBJ2-5; D gene ambiguous. CDR1 MGHDK and CDR2 SYGVNS come from the germline V gene. V dropped 5 bases and J dropped 3 bases, with 10 bases sitting between them. The CDR3 is 13 residues long. The CDR3 DNA is TGTGCCAGCAGTAGATGGGGAAAAGAGACCCAGTACTTC. It yields the protein CASSRWGKETQYF.

The chain combines TRBV20-1 with TRBJ2-7; 7 bases line up with TRBD1. Germline-derived CDR1 and CDR2 are DFQATT and SNEGSKA (reference sequence). The V segment lost 2 bases and the J segment 2 bases; nucleotides outside the gene matches: 6. The CDR3 extends over 14 amino acids. The CDR3 spells CSARNFGTAYEQYF. DNA of the CDR3: TGCAGTGCTAGAAATTTCGGGACAGCCTACGAGCAGTACTTC.

This chain uses TRBV15 with TRBJ2-5; D not certain. Germline V lookup: CDR1 LNHNV, CDR2 YYDKDF (reference sequence). The CDR3 has 16 amino acids. V lost 3 bases and J 1 base, leaving 15 bases between the germline ends. CDR3 residues: CATSSELDGSQETQYF. Here the CDR3 DNA reads TGTGCCACCAGCAGCGAATTGGACGGGTCCCAAGAGACCCAGTACTTC.

In this sample, this clonotype turned up a few times. This chain links TRBV16 with TRBJ2-1, with 10 bases aligning to TRBD2. Per the germline V gene, CDR1 is KGHSY and CDR2 is FQNENV. The CDR3 length is 20 residues. With V trimmed by 4 bases and J by 0 bases, 15 bases remained unmatched. The CDR3 nucleotides read TGTGCCAGCAGCCTCCGTGGTAGCGGGGGGCCACCGAGCTCCTACAATGAGCAGTTCTTC. It yields the protein CASSLRGSGGPPSSYNEQFF.

This clonotype has a count of ten or more. V gene TRBV12-3 or TRBV12-4 combines with J gene TRBJ2-1, with D perhaps TRBD1 (6 bases). The CDR3 covers 15 residues. V dropped 3 bases and J dropped 0 bases, with 9 bases sitting between them. As DNA, the CDR3 is TGTGCCAGCAGTTTTGGGGGCAGCTCCTACAATGAGCAGTTCTTC. Its protein product is CASSFGGSSYNEQFF.

The sample holds a few counts of this clonotype. The gene calls are TRBV24-1 and TRBJ2-2, with D tentatively TRBD2 (5 bases). V lost 4 bases, J lost 4 bases, and 12 bases lay in between. The V gene's germline CDR1 is KGHDR and CDR2 SFDVKD. The CDR3 is made up of 15 amino acids. Here the CDR3 reads CATSEDSDVTGELFF. The CDR3, as DNA: TGTGCCACCAGTGAGGATAGCGACGTCACCGGGGAGCTGTTTTTT.

This clonotype was seen more than once but under ten times. The V call is TRBV20-1, the J call TRBJ2-2, with TRBD1 matching 8 bases. V was pared by 1 base and J by 4 bases, with 5 bases of the junction left unmatched. There are 15 residues in the CDR3. Germline-derived CDR1 and CDR2 are DFQATT and SNEGSKA (reference sequence). The DNA for the CDR3 is TGCAGTGCTAGAGGCAGGGGGCGAGGCACCGGGGAGCTGTTTTTT. Residues: CSARGRGRGTGELFF.

This clonotype occurred many times. The gene calls are TRBV12-3 or TRBV12-4 and TRBJ2-7; a possible D gene is TRBD2 (6 bases). Trimming took 3 bases from V and 3 from J, leaving 9 bases between them. The CDR3 sequence is 13 residues long. CDR3 in amino acids: CASSFGEVYEQYF. CDR3 nucleotides: TGTGCCAGCAGTTTTGGGGAGGTCTACGAGCAGTACTTC.

V gene TRBV5-1 combines with J gene TRBJ1-1; D not resolved. The CDR3 loop spans 15 amino acids. CDR1 and CDR2 from the germline V gene are SGHRS and YFSETQ. Trimming took off 0 bases at V and 2 bases at J, with 11 bases between the two ends. The CDR3 DNA sequence: TGCGCCAGCAGCTTGGAGCCAGCTCTAAACACTGAAGCTTTCTTT. It translates to CASSLEPALNTEAFF.

This clonotype was seen a few times. The chain has TRBV12-3 or TRBV12-4 and TRBJ2-1; 12 bases fit TRBD2. Trimming cost V 6 bases and J 4 bases; bases outside gene matches: 7. This CDR3 comprises 16 residues. CDR3 DNA: TGTGCCAGCAGCCATGCTAGCGGGAGGGGATACAATGAGCAGTTCTTC. Protein: CASSHASGRGYNEQFF.

The V and J genes are TRBV18 and TRBJ2-1; a possible D gene is TRBD1 (7 bases). CDR3 length: 14 residues. Germline CDR1 and CDR2: KGHSH and LQKENI. The V and J ends lost 8 bases and 4 bases respectively, with 15 bases between them. CDR3 in amino acids: CASLDRAGYNEQFF. DNA for the CDR3: TGTGCCAGCCTCGACAGGGCGGGATACAATGAGCAGTTCTTC.

The sample holds many counts of this clonotype. V and J are TRBV7-2 and TRBJ2-7; unclear D gene. CDR1 and CDR2 (germline): SGHTA, FQGNSA. The CDR3 is 13 residues long. Trimming pared 3 bases from V and 7 bases from J, leaving 13 bases between. CDR3 residues: CASSLGWAGEQYF. The CDR3 region has the DNA TGTGCCAGCAGCTTGGGTTGGGCCGGGGAGCAGTACTTC.

V is TRBV15 and J is TRBJ2-5, with 7 bases aligning to TRBD1. Trimming at V came to 3 bases and at J to 2 bases, leaving 3 bases not matched to a gene. CDR1 and CDR2 from the germline V gene are LNHNV and YYDKDF (reference sequence). This CDR3 contains 14 residues. CDR3 amino acids: CATSRDRIQETQYF. CDR3 nucleotide sequence: TGTGCCACCAGCAGGGACAGGATTCAAGAGACCCAGTACTTC.

This clonotype was detected ten times or more. The rearrangement links TRBV7-2 to TRBJ2-7; 7 bases agree with TRBD2. V shed 2 bases, J shed 0 bases, and the junction held 4 bases outside the gene matches. The CDR3 totals 15 residues. The V gene's germline CDR1 is SGHTA and CDR2 FQGNSA. The CDR3 nucleotides are TGTGCCAGCAGCTTACCTAGCGGAACCTCCTACGAGCAGTACTTC. Translation gives CASSLPSGTSYEQYF.

This clonotype was counted a few times. The CDR3 sequence is CSASQGAYEQYF. The CDR3 DNA sequence: TGCAGTGCTAGCCAGGGGGCCTACGAGCAGTACTTC. The gene calls are TRBV20-1 and TRBJ2-7, with 7 bases fitting TRBD1. CDR1 and CDR2 (germline): DFQATT, SNEGSKA (reference sequence). Trimming took 3 bases from V and 2 from J; bases not matched to a gene: 1. This CDR3 is built from 12 residues.

The genes are TRBV5-6 and TRBJ2-7; D call uncertain. CDR1 SGHDT and CDR2 YYEEEE come from the germline V gene. Trimming cost V 2 bases and J 6 bases, with 24 bases left between them. The CDR3 is 17 amino acids. This CDR3 reads CASSLLLVHDATAEQYF. In DNA, the CDR3 is TGTGCCAGCAGCTTACTCCTCGTCCACGACGCCACGGCCGAGCAGTACTTC.

In its sample, this clonotype was seen many times. The chain couples TRBV5-1 to TRBJ2-1; 9 nucleotides line up with TRBD2. From germline, CDR1 is SGHRS and CDR2 YFSETQ. V lost 6 bases to trimming and J lost 0 bases; unmatched junction nucleotides: 4. This CDR3 comprises 15 residues. The DNA of the CDR3 is TGCGCCAGCACCCTAGCGGGGAGCTCCTACAATGAGCAGTTCTTC. Its protein product is CASTLAGSSYNEQFF. The full variable domain, completed using reference TRBV5-1 and TRBJ2-1, is KAGVTQTPRYLIKTRGQQVTLSCSPISGHRSVSWYQQTPGQGLQFLFEYFSETQRNKGNFPGRFSGRQFSNSRSEMNVSTLELGDSALYLCASTLAGSSYNEQFFGPGTRLTVL.

The chain combines TRBV7-9 with TRBJ2-5, with D possibly TRBD2 on 6 matching bases. Per germline, CDR1 SEHNR and CDR2 FQNEAQ (reference sequence). This CDR3 has 15 residues. Trimming stripped 1 base from V and 5 bases from J, with 14 bases between. The CDR3 coding sequence is TGTGCCAGCAGCTTAGTGGGGGGAGTCCCGGAGACCCAGTACTTC. This codes for CASSLVGGVPETQYF.